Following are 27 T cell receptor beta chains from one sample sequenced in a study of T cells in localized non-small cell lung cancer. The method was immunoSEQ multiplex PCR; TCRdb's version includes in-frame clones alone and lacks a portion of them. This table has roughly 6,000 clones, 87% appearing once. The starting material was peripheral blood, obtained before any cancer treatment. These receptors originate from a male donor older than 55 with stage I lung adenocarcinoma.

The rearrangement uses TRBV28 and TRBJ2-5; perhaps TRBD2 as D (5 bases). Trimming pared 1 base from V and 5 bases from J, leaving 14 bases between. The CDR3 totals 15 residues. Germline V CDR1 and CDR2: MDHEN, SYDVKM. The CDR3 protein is CASSLSPEEEETQYF. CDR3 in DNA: TGTGCCAGCAGTTTATCCCCCGAGGAGGAGGAGACCCAGTACTTC.

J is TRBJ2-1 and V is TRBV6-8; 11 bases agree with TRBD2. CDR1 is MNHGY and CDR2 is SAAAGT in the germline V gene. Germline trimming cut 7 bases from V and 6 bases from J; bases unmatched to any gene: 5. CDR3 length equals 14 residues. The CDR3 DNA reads TGTGCCAGCATTACTAGCGGGGGCTTCAATGAGCAGTTCTTC. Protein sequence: CASITSGGFNEQFF.

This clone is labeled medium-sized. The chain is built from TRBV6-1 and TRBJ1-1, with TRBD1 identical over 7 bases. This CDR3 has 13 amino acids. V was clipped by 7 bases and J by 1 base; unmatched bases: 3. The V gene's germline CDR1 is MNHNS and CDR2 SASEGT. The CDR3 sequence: CASTRQGNTEAFF. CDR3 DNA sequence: TGTGCCAGCACCAGACAGGGGAACACTGAAGCTTTCTTT.

The DNA for the CDR3 is TGTGCCAGCAGCCAAGATAGACAGGGCTCCTACGAGCAGTACGTC. Translation gives CASSQDRQGSYEQYV. The chain links TRBV14 to TRBJ2-7, with TRBD1 matching 7 bases. The germline gives CDR1 SGHDN, CDR2 FVKESK. The CDR3 consists of 15 residues. After removal of 0 bases from V and 0 bases from J, the junction contained 2 bases not matched to a gene.

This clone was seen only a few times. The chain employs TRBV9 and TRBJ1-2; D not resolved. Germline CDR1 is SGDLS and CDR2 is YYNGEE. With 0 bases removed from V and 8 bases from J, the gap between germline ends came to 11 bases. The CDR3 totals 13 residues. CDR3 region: CASSVDHLGGYTF. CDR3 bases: TGTGCCAGCAGCGTAGACCATTTGGGAGGCTACACCTTC.

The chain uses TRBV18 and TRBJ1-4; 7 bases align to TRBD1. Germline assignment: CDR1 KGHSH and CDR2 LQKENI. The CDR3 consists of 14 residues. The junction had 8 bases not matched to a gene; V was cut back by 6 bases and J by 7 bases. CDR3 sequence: CASSLDRAGEKLFF. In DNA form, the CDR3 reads TGTGCCAGCTCCCTCGACAGGGCCGGTGAAAAACTGTTTTTT.

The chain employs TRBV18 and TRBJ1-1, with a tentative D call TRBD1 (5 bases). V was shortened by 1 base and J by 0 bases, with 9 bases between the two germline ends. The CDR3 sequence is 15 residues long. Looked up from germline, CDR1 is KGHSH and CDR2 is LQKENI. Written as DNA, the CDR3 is TGTGCCAGCTCACCACTGCCAGGGATGAACACTGAAGCTTTCTTT. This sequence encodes CASSPLPGMNTEAFF.

The CDR3 DNA follows: TGTGCCAGCCGGGATGAGGACAGGAACATTCAGTACTTC. This codes for CASRDEDRNIQYF. This rearrangement joins TRBV2 to TRBJ2-4, with TRBD1 matching 7 bases. Trimming took 8 bases from V and 7 from J; bases not matched to a gene: 8. This CDR3 region has 13 residues. Per the germline V gene, CDR1 is SNHLY and CDR2 is FYNNEI.

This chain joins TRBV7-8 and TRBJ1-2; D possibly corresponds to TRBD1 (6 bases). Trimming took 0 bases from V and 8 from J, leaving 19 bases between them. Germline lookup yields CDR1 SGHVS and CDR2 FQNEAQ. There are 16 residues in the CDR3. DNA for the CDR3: TGTGCCAGCAGCTTAGCTTCGGTGTCAGGGGCCTGGGGCTACACCTTC. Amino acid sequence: CASSLASVSGAWGYTF.

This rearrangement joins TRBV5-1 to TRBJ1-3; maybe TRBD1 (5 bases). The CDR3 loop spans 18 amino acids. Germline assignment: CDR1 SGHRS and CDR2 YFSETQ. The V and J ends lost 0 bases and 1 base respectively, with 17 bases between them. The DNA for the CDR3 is TGCGCCAGCAGCTTGGAGGGTGTTATCTCAGGGTCTGGAAACACCATATATTTT. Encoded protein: CASSLEGVISGSGNTIYF.

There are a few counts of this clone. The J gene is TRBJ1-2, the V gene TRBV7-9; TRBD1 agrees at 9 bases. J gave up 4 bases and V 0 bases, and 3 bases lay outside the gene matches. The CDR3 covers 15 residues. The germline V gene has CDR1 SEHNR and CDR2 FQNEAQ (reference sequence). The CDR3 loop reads CASSLAGTGSYGYTF. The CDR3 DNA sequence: TGTGCCAGCAGCTTAGCGGGGACAGGGTCCTATGGCTACACCTTC. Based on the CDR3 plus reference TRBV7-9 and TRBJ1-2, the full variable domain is DTGVSQNPRHKITKRGQNVTFRCDPISEHNRLYWYRQTLGQGPEFLTYFQNEAQLEKSRLLSDRFSAERPKGSFSTLEIQRTEQGDSAMYLCASSLAGTGSYGYTFGSGTRLTVV.

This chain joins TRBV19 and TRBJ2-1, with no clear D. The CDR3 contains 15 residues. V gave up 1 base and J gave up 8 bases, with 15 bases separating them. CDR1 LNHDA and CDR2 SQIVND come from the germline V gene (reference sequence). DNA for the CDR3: TGTGCCAGTAGTATAGGGGCAGTGTACAGCGATGAGCAGTTCTTC. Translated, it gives CASSIGAVYSDEQFF. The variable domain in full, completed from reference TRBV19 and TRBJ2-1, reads DGGITQSPKYLFRKEGQNVTLSCEQNLNHDAMYWYRQDPGQGLRLIYYSQIVNDFQKGDIAEGYSVSREKKESFPLTVTSAQKNPTAFYLCASSIGAVYSDEQFFGPGTRLTVL.

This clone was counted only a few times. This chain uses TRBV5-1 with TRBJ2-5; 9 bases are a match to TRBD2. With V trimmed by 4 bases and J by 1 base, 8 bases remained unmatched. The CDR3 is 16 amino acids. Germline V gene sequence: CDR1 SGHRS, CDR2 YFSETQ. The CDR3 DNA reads TGCGCCAGCAGCAGGGGGGCTAGCGGGGTCCAAGAGACCCAGTACTTC. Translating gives CASSRGASGVQETQYF.

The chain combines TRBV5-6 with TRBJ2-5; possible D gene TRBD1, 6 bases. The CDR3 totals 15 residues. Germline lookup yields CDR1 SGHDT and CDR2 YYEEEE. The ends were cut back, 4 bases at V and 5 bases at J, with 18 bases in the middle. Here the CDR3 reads CASSIQGPPDETQYF. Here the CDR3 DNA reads TGTGCCAGCAGCATACAGGGCCCTCCAGACGAGACCCAGTACTTC.

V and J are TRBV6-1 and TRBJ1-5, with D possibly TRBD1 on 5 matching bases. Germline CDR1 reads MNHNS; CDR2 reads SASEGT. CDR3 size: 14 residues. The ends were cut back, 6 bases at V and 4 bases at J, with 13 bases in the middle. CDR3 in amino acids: CASRLGGLNQPQHF. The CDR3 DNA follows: TGTGCCAGCAGACTCGGGGGTTTAAATCAGCCCCAGCATTTT.

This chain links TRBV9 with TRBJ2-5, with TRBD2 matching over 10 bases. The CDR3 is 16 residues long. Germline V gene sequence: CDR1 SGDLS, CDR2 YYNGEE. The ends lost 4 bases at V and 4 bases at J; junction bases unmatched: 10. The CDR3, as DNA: TGTGCCAGCAGCCTCGGGGGTCTAGCGGGGGCAGAGACCCAGTACTTC. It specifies CASSLGGLAGAETQYF.

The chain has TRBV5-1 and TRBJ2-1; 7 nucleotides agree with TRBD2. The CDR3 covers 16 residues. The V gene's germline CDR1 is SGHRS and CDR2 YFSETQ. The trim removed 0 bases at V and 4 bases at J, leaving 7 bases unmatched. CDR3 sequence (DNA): TGCGCCAGCAGCTTGGACTCTAGCGGACCTTACAATGAGCAGTTCTTC. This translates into CASSLDSSGPYNEQFF. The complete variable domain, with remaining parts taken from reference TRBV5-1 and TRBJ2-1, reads KAGVTQTPRYLIKTRGQQVTLSCSPISGHRSVSWYQQTPGQGLQFLFEYFSETQRNKGNFPGRFSGRQFSNSRSEMNVSTLELGDSALYLCASSLDSSGPYNEQFFGPGTRLTVL.

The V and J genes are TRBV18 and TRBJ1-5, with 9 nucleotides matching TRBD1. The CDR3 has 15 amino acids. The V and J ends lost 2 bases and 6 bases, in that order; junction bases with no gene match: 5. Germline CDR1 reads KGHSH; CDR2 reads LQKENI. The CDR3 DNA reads TGTGCCAGCTCACCATTACAGGGGGCAGGTCAGCCCCAGCATTTT. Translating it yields CASSPLQGAGQPQHF.

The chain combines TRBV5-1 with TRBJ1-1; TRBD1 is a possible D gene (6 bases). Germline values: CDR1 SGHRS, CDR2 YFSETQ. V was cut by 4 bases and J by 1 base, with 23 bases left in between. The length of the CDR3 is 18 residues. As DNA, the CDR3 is TGCGCCAGCAGCCGAACGCAGGGGATCATACTTAGGAACACTGAAGCTTTCTTT. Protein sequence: CASSRTQGIILRNTEAFF.

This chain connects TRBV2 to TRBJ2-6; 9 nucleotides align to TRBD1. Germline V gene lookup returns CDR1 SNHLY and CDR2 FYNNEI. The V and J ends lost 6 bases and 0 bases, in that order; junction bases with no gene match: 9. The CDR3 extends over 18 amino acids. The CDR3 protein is CASRRGDRVASGANVLTF. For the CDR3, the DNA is TGTGCCAGCAGGAGGGGGGACAGGGTCGCCTCTGGGGCCAACGTCCTGACTTTC.

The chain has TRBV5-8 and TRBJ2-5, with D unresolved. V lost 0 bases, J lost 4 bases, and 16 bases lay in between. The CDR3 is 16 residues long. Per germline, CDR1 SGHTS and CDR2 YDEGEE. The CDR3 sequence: CASSLAIGPRGETQYF. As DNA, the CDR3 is TGTGCCAGCAGCTTGGCAATTGGACCGAGAGGAGAGACCCAGTACTTC.

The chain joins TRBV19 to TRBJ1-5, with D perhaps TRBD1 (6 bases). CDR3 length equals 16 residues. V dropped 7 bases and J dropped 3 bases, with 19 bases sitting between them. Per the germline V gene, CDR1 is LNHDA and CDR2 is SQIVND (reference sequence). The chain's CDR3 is CASNLKQGALNQPQHF. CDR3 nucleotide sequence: TGTGCCAGTAATCTCAAACAGGGCGCTCTCAATCAGCCCCAGCATTTT.

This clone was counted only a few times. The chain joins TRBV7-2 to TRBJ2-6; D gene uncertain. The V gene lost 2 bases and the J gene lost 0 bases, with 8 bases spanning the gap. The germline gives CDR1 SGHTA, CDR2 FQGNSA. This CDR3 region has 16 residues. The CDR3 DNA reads TGTGCCAGCAGCTTATCAGCGAGCTCTGGGGCCAACGTCCTGACTTTC. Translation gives CASSLSASSGANVLTF. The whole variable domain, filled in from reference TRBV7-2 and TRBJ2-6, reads GAGVSQSPSNKVTEKGKDVELRCDPISGHTALYWYRQSLGQGLEFLIYFQGNSAPDKSGLPSDRFSAERTGGSVSTLTIQRTQQEDSAVYLCASSLSASSGANVLTFGAGSRLTVL.

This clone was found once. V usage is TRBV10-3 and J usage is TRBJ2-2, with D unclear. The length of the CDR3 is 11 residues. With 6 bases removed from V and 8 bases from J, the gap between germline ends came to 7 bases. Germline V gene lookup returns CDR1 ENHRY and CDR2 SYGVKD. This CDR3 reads CAIRASGELFF. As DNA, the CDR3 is TGTGCCATCAGGGCCTCAGGGGAGCTGTTTTTT.

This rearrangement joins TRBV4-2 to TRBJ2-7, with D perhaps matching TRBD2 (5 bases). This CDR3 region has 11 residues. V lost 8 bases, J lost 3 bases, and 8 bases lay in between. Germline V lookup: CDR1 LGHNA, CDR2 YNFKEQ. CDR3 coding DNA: TGTGCCAGCCCTCGGGGCTACGAGCAGTACGTC. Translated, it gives CASPRGYEQYV.

The CDR3 nucleotides are TGTGCCAGCAGCCAAGATCTTGTTGGAAAACTGTTTTTT. Translating it yields CASSQDLVGKLFF. The V and J genes are TRBV4-2 and TRBJ1-4; unclear D gene. The CDR3 contains 13 residues. Germline CDR1 and CDR2: LGHNA and YNFKEQ. Trimming removed 0 bases from V and 10 bases from J, with 9 bases in between.

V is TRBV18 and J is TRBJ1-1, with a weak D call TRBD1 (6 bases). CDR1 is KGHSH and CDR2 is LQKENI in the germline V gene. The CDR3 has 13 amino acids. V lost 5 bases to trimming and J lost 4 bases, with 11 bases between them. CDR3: CASSSTGPTEAFF. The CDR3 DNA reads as TGTGCCAGCTCATCGACAGGCCCCACTGAAGCTTTCTTT.